The present T cell receptor (beta chain) was sequenced within a study of T cells after yellow fever vaccination. At the level of the study: Fractions low in cell number were prepared with SMART-Seq v4 Ultra Low Input.

From the 5' RACE reads, TCRdb called clonotypes with MiXCR, one entry per CDR3 protein. The data show about 580,000 distinct CDR3 sequences, around a sixth seen once. The V and J ends lost 6 bases and 3 bases, in that order; junction bases with no gene match: 7. This CDR3 has 15 residues. Points from the study as a whole: Compared with primary, the secondary response was weaker and peaked at day 5, not 15. A limited proportion of clonotypes was detected within both the CD4 and CD8 compartments.

This clonotype was counted between two and nine times. The antigen is undetermined. The sample consisted of PBMCs, taken roughly 5 days after the first yellow fever vaccination. The receptor was isolated from a man aged 18-30 years who received the YFV17D yellow fever vaccine. The V and J genes are TRBV12-3 or TRBV12-4 and TRBJ2-2; the match to TRBD1 covers 7 bases. The CDR3 coding sequence is TGTGCCAGCAGACAAGACAGGGTTTACACCGGGGAGCTGTTTTTT. Translating gives CASRQDRVYTGELFF.